This T cell receptor beta chain is drawn from a study of cytomegalovirus exposure and HLA in healthy donors (dated by TCRdb to 2016 to 2017). As for the study more broadly: In an earlier analysis of approximately 640 of the donors, under 300 Gb of sequence data and 90 million to 130 million unique TCR beta sequences from 180 million or so T cells were reported. Class I and class II HLA loci were covered by the typing at four-digit resolution. The study was designed to test whether signatures of past pathogen exposure could be identified by cataloging public T cell receptors. High-throughput TCR immunosequencing, statistical association of individual TCRs with disease status, and machine learning were combined to predict cytomegalovirus infection status. A later analysis re-analyzed previously published TCR beta repertoires from roughly 630 donors and added high-resolution HLA genotyping to study TCR occurrence patterns. To decide whether each TCR beta V gene segment behaved as functional or pseudogenic, an earlier analysis of approximately 600 of the donors relied on high-throughput TCR beta sequencing. A later genetic analysis took genome-wide SNP genotypes for about three fifths of the 666 donors and used that subset as a discovery cohort. Among some 400 genotyped donors of the cohort, an average of about 220,000 unique TCR beta nucleotide sequences was sequenced per donor, of which about 18% were non-productive. Four to six DR-DQ haplotypes were handled as single units for association and clustering because linkage in the cohort was strong. The study used immunosequencing to profile the T cell repertoires of 600 to 850 subjects and linked those repertoires to cytomegalovirus serostatus. Donor age, sex, ethnicity and CMV serostatus were compiled together with the repertoire data. About 300 gigabases of sequencing data and around 87 million unique TCR sequences were included in an early release covering around 600 HLA-typed donors. The number of donors typed differed by locus, with about 629-630 for A, B, C, DRB1 and DQB1, about 500 for DQA1, about 610 for DPA1, and over 400 for DPB1. Rather than using new phenotypic data, the later analysis identified candidate immune exposures from TCR beta sequences and from how often those sequences occurred across donors. Of the roughly 390 genotyped donors, about 80% fell in the genetic ancestry cluster associated with self-reported Caucasian donors. In addition to the first cohort of several hundred subjects, a separate validation cohort of over 90 different subjects was used. Every repertoire in the discovery cohort had been generated on one and the same sequencing platform. The paper as a whole reports these results and caveats: A cluster of highly shared sequence variants was judged likely to be a technical artifact of the sequencing pipeline. According to a later analysis, most CMV-associated TCR beta chains appeared to be HLA-restricted, and the HLA associations seemed to be driven largely by CMV exposure. The classifier was reported to diagnose cytomegalovirus status with high specificity and sensitivity in both the original and validation cohorts. The authors suggested that the approach could potentially be generalized to other disease states and immunological phenotypes. When HLA alleles, especially DR and DQ, strongly co-occurred, attributing TCR associations to individual alleles was difficult. Broadly in line with IMGT annotations, most TCR beta V segments showed up in productive rearrangements about 87% or about 30% of the time in an earlier analysis of a few hundred of the donors. In a later analysis, TCR association rates were found to vary across HLA loci, with the most associated TCRs seen for DRB1 alleles and the fewest for HLA-C alleles. Because counts were too low, roughly 17 rarely observed V segments, including chromosome 9 orphons, were left out of the earlier analysis of a few hundred of the donors. Linkage disequilibrium might explain the correlated functional status among segregating V segments, but an unknown experimental factor could not be ruled out. According to a later analysis, parvovirus B19, influenza, CMV and Epstein-Barr virus appeared linked to several top co-occurrence clusters. Because the 87-base-pair reads could not distinguish some IMGT-functional V segments, including TRBV6-2 and TRBV6-3, those segments were excluded. At a false discovery rate of 0.05, a later analysis linked fewer than 20,000 TCR beta sequences to specific HLA alleles. V-gene and J-gene trimming of TCR beta chains was associated with a missense DCLRE1C variant in a later genetic analysis, and the association was replicated in an independent cohort. Immune exposure information for the cohort was limited to CMV serostatus. Most TCR sequences were seen in very few donors, while some public TCRs were found in many individuals. The study listed around 160 TCR beta chains as associated with cytomegalovirus. In this cohort, only TCR beta chains were sequenced, and detectable features were limited by the absence of alpha or paired-chain data. A few of the identified cytomegalovirus-associated TCR beta chains were confirmed in vitro to be specific for cytomegalovirus antigens. Because HLA typing was unavailable for some donors at each locus, only the typed subset was used in association tests. The presence/absence analyses assumed that sequencing depth was roughly uniform across donors, and that assumption may not be true. According to a later genetic analysis, donors in an Asian-associated ancestry cluster had fewer N-insertions in productive TCRs than the roughly 700-donor mean. A further reported finding was that TCR beta sequences accurately predicted the HLA-A and HLA-B alleles for most subjects in the first cohort. In a later analysis, HLA-associated TCR beta chains showed more clonal expansion and lower generation probabilities than non-associated chains that were equally common.

Library preparation employed the immunoSEQ multiplex PCR assay. A mixture of 60 forward primers for TCR Vbeta segments and 13 reverse primers for TCR Jbeta segments was used in the multiplex PCR. The CDR3 region of rearranged TCR beta genes was amplified from genomic DNA with a multiplex PCR assay. On the Illumina HiSeq System, the amplified TCR beta libraries were sequenced as 87-base-pair reads. Under the source paper's analysis protocol: A later analysis counted about 82 million unique TCR beta chains across the 666 repertoires, and about 10 million of these chains were shared by at least two donors. Raw reads were error-corrected and collapsed into unique sequences with a nearest-neighbor algorithm that merged closely related sequences to remove PCR and sequencing errors. Alignment of CDR3 sequences to IMGT reference sequences was used to assign V, D and J gene segments. For a sequence to be retained, at least a six-nucleotide match to both a V gene segment and a J gene segment was required. Rearrangements were classified as productive when the CDR3 lacked stop codons and remained in frame with V and J, and all other rearrangements were classified as non-productive. CDR3 was defined according to IMGT convention as the region running from the second conserved V-encoded cysteine to the conserved J-encoded phenylalanine. The earlier analysis of about 610 of the donors excluded sequences that lacked an unambiguous match to a single V gene segment. In an earlier analysis of a few hundred of the donors, V segments were called functional above 56.7% productive rearrangements and were called segregating when the between-donor standard deviation exceeded 5%. A statistical classification framework was developed to diagnose cytomegalovirus status using the catalog of TCR beta chain sequences. A later analysis assigned V and J genes by comparing TCR nucleotide sequences with IMGT/GENE-DB human TR gene sequences. A later analysis assigned CDR3 sequences and most-parsimonious VDJ recombination scenarios with the TCRdist pipeline. In a later analysis, every TCR beta chain was defined by the combination of its CDR3 amino acid sequence and its V-gene family, and reads without a unique V-gene family were dropped. To address suspected cross-contamination and a sequencing artifact, a later analysis removed over 500 highly shared, low-generation-probability nucleotide sequences. For each public chain, a later analysis derived a clonal expansion index from normalized ranks of inferred template counts within each repertoire. A later analysis computed generation probabilities with a VDJ recombination model fitted to out-of-frame rearrangements, and checked the results against IGoR. In a later analysis, hypergeometric tests were used to score TCR-TCR, TCR-HLA and TCR-CMV co-occurrence, with a repertoire-size bias correction applied to TCR pairs. A later analysis estimated false discovery rates by permuting HLA or CMV assignments 20 times. In a later analysis, co-occurring TCRs were grouped using DBSCAN, and TCRdist sequence similarity was added for clustering within HLA-allele-positive subsets. Co-occurrence clustering excluded repertoires with fewer than 30,000 or more than 120,000 public chains, plus five with anomalous nucleotide sharing. TCRdb retrieved this table from immuneACCESS and kept in-frame rearrangements only. Not all clones are present; in checked studies, unresolved V genes account for under half, and no reason is known for the remainder. The V and J calls and clone size were taken over from that table, and D and trimming were inferred from the DNA. A total of 150,000 or so clones appear in this sample, roughly 79% of them only once. 6.3% of the sample lies in the top ten.

As for this clone: Its recognized antigen is unknown. No quality values exist for individual bases; no much larger clone is one base distant.

The cohort consisted of 600 to 700 healthy bone marrow donors. All cohort members were sampled while nominally healthy, although unrecorded immune exposures were likely present. The donor tested CMV seropositive, placing the donor among the 289 seropositive members of the cohort. Each donor provided a peripheral blood sample, and peripheral blood mononuclear cells were used for TCR beta sequencing. Genomic DNA extraction from the blood cell samples was performed with the Qiagen DNeasy Blood Extraction Kit. Clipping removes 3 bases from V and 5 bases from J, with 6 as the unmatched junction base count. Counted from cysteine to phenylalanine, this CDR3 has 15 amino acids. The sequence is cut down to CDR3 DNA, 45 bases in frame from base 1. For CDR1 and CDR2, the germline V gene (reference sequence) lists GTSNPN and SVGIG.

The V and J genes are TRBV30 and TRBJ2-1; 11 bases in the junction line up with TRBD2. The sequenced sample consisted of PBMCs. The receptor comes from a man aged 35-49 years in good health and CMV-seropositive. The bases read TGTGCCTGGAGGGTCGGGACTAGCGGCCACAATGAGCAGTTCTTC. Translation gives CAWRVGTSGHNEQFF.